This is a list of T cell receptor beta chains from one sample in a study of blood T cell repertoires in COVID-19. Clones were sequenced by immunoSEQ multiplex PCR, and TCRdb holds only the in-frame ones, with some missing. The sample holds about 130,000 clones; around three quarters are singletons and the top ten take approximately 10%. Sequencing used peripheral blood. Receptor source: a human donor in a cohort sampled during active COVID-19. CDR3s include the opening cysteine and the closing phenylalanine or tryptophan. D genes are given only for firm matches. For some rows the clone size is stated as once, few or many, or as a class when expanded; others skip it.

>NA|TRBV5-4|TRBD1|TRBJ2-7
CASSPKVDRGEQYF
TGTGCCAGCAGCCCCAAGGTGGACAGGGGCGAGCAGTACTTC
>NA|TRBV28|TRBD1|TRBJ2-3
CASRTGAPDTQYF
TGTGCCAGCAGGACAGGGGCCCCAGATACGCAGTATTTT
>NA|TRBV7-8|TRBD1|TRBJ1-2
CASSPYRGENYGYTF
TGTGCCAGCAGCCCGTACAGGGGGGAAAACTATGGCTACACCTTC
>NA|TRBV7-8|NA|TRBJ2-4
CASSLGGLGLQNIQYF
TGTGCCAGCAGCCTTGGGGGCCTGGGGTTGCAAAACATTCAGTACTTC
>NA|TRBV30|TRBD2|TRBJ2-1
CAWNPLAGGNNEQFF
TGTGCCTGGAACCCACTAGCGGGGGGGAACAATGAGCAGTTCTTC
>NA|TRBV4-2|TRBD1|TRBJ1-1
CASSPDRGRTEAFF
TGTGCCAGCAGCCCGGACAGGGGGCGCACTGAAGCTTTCTTT
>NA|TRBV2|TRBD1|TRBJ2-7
CASLRGGAFVDEQYF
TGTGCCAGTTTGAGAGGGGGCGCTTTCGTCGACGAGCAGTACTTC
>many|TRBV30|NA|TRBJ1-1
CAWRGPTRNTEAFF
TGTGCCTGGAGAGGCCCGACAAGGAACACTGAAGCTTTCTTT
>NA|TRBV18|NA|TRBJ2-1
CASSPGLPGNEQFF
TGTGCCAGCTCACCGGGACTCCCTGGGAATGAGCAGTTCTTC
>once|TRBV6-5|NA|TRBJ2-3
CASSYSSRGRTDTQYF
TGTGCCAGCAGTTACTCGAGCAGGGGAAGGACAGATACGCAGTATTTT
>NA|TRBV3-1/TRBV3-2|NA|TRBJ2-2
CPPSHGGGGRTGELFF
TGCCCCCCCAGCCACGGGGGCGGGGGACGAACCGGGGAGCTGTTTTTT
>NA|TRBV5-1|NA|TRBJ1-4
CASTPTGTNEKLFF
TGCGCCAGCACCCCGACAGGAACTAATGAAAAACTGTTTTTT
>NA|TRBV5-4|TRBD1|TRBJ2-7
CASSLGQGRSYEQYF
TGTGCCAGCAGCTTGGGACAGGGGAGATCCTACGAGCAGTACTTC
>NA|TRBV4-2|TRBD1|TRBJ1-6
CASSQGQPSGNSPLHF
TGTGCCAGCAGCCAGGGACAGCCCTCCGGTAATTCACCCCTCCACTTT
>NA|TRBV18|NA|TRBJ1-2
CASSLGPITGFSSYGYTF
TGTGCCAGCTCTCTAGGACCAATAACAGGGTTTTCGAGCTATGGCTACACCTTC
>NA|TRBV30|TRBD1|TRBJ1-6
CAWSVGTENSPLHF
TGTGCCTGGAGTGTAGGGACAGAAAATTCACCCCTCCACTTT
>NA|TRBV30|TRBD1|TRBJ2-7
CAWSVLRTGGYEQYF
TGTGCCTGGAGTGTACTCCGGACAGGGGGCTACGAGCAGTACTTC
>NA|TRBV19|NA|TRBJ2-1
CASSITGDNEQFF
TGTGCCAGTAGTATTACCGGAGACAATGAGCAGTTCTTC
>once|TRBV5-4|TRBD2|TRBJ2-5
CASSPPLGGGEQETQYF
TGTGCCAGCAGCCCCCCTTTGGGCGGGGGGGAACAAGAGACCCAGTACTTC
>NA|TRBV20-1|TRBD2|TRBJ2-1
CSASLMGGGYNEQFF
TGCAGTGCTAGTCTGATGGGGGGGGGTTACAATGAGCAGTTCTTC
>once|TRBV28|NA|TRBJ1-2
CATHGAGEYYGYTF
TGTGCCACCCATGGGGCAGGGGAGTACTATGGCTACACCTTC
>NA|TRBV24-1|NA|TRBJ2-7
CATSDSAWSEQYF
TGTGCCACCAGTGATAGTGCCTGGAGCGAGCAGTACTTC
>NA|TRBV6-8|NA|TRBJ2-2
CASSYSEGVGELFF
TGTGCCAGCAGTTATTCGGAGGGAGTCGGGGAGCTGTTTTTT
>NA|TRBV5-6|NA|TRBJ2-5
CASSLVVGGGQETQYF
TGTGCCAGCAGCTTGGTAGTTGGCGGCGGGCAAGAGACCCAGTACTTC
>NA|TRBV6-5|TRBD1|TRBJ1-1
CASSQGVSTEAFF
TGTGCCAGCAGTCAGGGGGTGAGCACTGAAGCTTTCTTT
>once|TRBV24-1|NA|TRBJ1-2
CATSDGYGYTF
TGTGCCACCAGTGACGGGTATGGCTACACCTTC
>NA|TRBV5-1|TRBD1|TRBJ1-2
CASSFPGGEGSYGYTF
TGCGCCAGCAGCTTCCCAGGGGGCGAAGGATCTTATGGCTACACCTTC
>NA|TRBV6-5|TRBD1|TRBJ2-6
CATGQGATGANVLTF
TGTGCCACTGGACAGGGGGCCACTGGGGCCAACGTCCTGACTTTC
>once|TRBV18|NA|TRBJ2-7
CASSPGGTMYEQYF
TGTGCCAGCTCACCGGGGGGGACAATGTACGAGCAGTACTTC
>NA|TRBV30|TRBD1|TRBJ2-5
CAWGSGGETQYF
TGTGCCTGGGGGTCAGGGGGAGAGACCCAGTACTTC
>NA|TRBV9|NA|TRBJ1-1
CASSEGQRTEAFF
TGTGCCAGCAGCGAGGGACAACGCACTGAAGCTTTCTTT
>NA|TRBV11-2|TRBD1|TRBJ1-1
CASSFRTGGNTEAFF
TGTGCCAGCAGCTTCCGGACAGGGGGCAACACTGAAGCTTTCTTT
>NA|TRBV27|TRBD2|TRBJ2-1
CASSFSGGNEQFF
TGTGCCAGCAGTTTTAGCGGGGGCAATGAGCAGTTCTTC
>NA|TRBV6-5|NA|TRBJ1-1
CASIFRENTEAFF
TGTGCCAGCATATTCCGGGAAAACACTGAAGCTTTCTTT
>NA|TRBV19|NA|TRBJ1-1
CASSSNRRANTEAFF
TGTGCCAGTTCCTCAAACCGCAGGGCAAACACTGAAGCTTTCTTT
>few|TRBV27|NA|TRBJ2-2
CASSFWRQGSGGELFF
TGTGCCAGCAGTTTCTGGCGGCAGGGGTCAGGCGGGGAGCTGTTTTTT
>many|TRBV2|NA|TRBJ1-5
CASSEDSANQPQHF
TGTGCCAGCAGTGAAGACAGTGCAAATCAGCCCCAGCATTTT
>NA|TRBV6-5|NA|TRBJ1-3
CASRKGGGNTIYF
TGTGCCAGCAGGAAAGGAGGTGGAAACACCATATATTTT
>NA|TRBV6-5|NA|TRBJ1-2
CASSTSYGSGYTF
NA
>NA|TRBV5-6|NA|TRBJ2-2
CASSWERAGELFF
TGTGCCAGCAGTTGGGAGAGGGCCGGGGAGCTGTTTTTT
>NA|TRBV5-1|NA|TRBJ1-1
CASSNPTEAFF
TGCGCCAGCAGTAATCCCACTGAAGCTTTCTTT
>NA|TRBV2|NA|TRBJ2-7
CASSEMLGVSYEQYF
TGTGCCAGCAGTGAGATGCTCGGAGTCTCCTACGAGCAGTACTTC
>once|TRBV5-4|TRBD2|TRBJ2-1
CASSPTSGGFSYNEQFF
TGTGCCAGCAGTCCGACTAGCGGGGGATTCTCCTACAATGAGCAGTTCTTC
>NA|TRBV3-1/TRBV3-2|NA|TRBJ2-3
CASSQDTGSTDTQYF
TGTGCCAGCAGCCAAGATACAGGGAGCACAGATACGCAGTATTTT
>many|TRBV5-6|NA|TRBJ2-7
CASSSTGRYEQYF
TGTGCCAGCAGCTCCACAGGGCGGTACGAGCAGTACTTC
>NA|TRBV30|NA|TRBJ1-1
CAWNAGSTEAFF
TGTGCCTGGAACGCGGGGAGCACTGAAGCTTTCTTT
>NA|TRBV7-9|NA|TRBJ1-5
CASGGREDGNQPQHF
TGTGCCAGCGGGGGAAGGGAGGATGGCAATCAGCCCCAGCATTTT
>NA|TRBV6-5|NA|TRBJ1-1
CASSYSRASNTEAFF
TGTGCCAGCAGTTACTCGAGGGCATCTAACACTGAAGCTTTCTTT
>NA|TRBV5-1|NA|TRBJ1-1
CASSMPGENTEAFF
TGCGCCAGCAGCATGCCAGGGGAGAACACTGAAGCTTTCTTT
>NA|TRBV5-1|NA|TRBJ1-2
CASSGSLYGYTF
TGCGCCAGCAGCGGCTCTCTGTATGGCTACACCTTC
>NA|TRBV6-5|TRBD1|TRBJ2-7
CASTQGAYEQYF
TGTGCCAGCACACAGGGGGCCTACGAGCAGTACTTC
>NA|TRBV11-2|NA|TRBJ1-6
CASSFLQGYNSPLHF
TGTGCCAGCAGCTTCCTACAGGGCTATAATTCACCCCTCCACTTT
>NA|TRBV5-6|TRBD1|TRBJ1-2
CASSLGDSRIGLNGYTF
TGTGCCAGCAGCTTGGGGGACAGTAGAATAGGACTAAATGGCTACACCTTC
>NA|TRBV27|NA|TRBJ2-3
CASSFLSTDTQYF
TGTGCCAGCAGTTTCCTAAGCACAGATACGCAGTATTTT
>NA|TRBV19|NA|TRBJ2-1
CATQLGSYNEQFF
TGTGCCACGCAACTAGGCTCCTACAATGAGCAGTTCTTC
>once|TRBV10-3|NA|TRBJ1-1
CAIRGGAGTEAFF
TGTGCCATCCGGGGGGGCGCGGGAACTGAAGCTTTCTTT
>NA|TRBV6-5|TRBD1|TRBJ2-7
CASSYRTGGYEQYF
TGTGCCAGCAGTTACCGGACAGGGGGCTACGAGCAGTACTTC
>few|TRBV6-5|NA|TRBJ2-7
CASRRELSYEQYF
TGTGCCAGCAGGAGAGAACTTTCTTACGAGCAGTACTTC
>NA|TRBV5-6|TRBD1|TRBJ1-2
CASSWDRNYGYTF
TGTGCCAGCAGCTGGGACAGGAACTATGGCTACACCTTC
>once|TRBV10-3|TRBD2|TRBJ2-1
CAISEFGQPGGKDEQFF
TGTGCCATCAGTGAGTTTGGTCAGCCGGGGGGGAAGGATGAGCAGTTCTTC